Described below is a single T cell receptor (beta chain) sequence and its context. Antigen: not known. This sample was taken from a study of Ad26.COV2.S vaccination and SARS-CoV-2 variants. Sample treatment: around 19 received Ad26.COV2.S at low or high dose, single or two shots; roughly five received placebo; per-sample allocation not given. Day 63 after the first injection of vaccine or placebo was the sampling time. Aged 18-55 years, donor was enrolled in Boston in 2020. Profiling relied on immunoSEQ multiplex PCR, and the TCRdb table lists in-frame clones only, not all of them. The sample lists roughly 300,000 clones, 75% to 90% occurring once. General study results and limits: Analytic work on TCR breadth and depth might have understated the full extent of total T cell responses.

Trimming took 6 bases from V and 4 from J, leaving 18 bases between them. This CDR3 has 15 amino acids. Germline assignment: CDR1 SNHLY and CDR2 FYNNEI. The chain carries TRBV2 and TRBJ1-2; D is perhaps TRBD1 (5 bases). This TCR derives from a person between 18 and 60 years old who received the Ad26.COV2.S COVID-19 vaccine or a placebo. The sequences come from peripheral blood, collected in a trial of Ad26.COV2.S vaccine versus placebo. Here the CDR3 reads CASRLSGPTPYGYTF. In nucleotides, the CDR3 is TGTGCCAGCAGACTCTCGGGACCAACCCCCTATGGCTACACCTTC. The full variable domain, rest sourced from reference TRBV2 and TRBJ1-2, is EPEVTQTPSHQVTQMGQEVILRCVPISNHLYFYWYRQILGQKVEFLVSFYNNEISEKSEIFDDQFSVERPDGSNFTLKIRSTKLEDSAMYFCASRLSGPTPYGYTFGSGTRLTVV.